This TCR beta chain was captured in a study of identical twins. This clonotype was seen a few times. TCRdb used MiXCR to reprocess the 5' RACE reads, holding one entry per CDR3 protein. The sample records hundreds of thousands of distinct CDR3 sequences, 24% being singletons. The V gene end was trimmed by 3 bases and the J gene end by 0 bases; junction bases not matched to a gene: 9. CDR1 is LGHNA, CDR2 YSLEER, per germline. The CDR3 runs 18 residues. The sample was also reused in another study, on T cells expressing NK-cell markers.

The sequence came from a woman younger than 30 in good health. V usage is TRBV4-3 and J usage is TRBJ2-1, with 9 bases fitting TRBD2. What was sequenced was CD4+ T cells sorted from blood. CDR3 in amino acids: CASSQDTLAGASYNEQFF. The CDR3 coding sequence is TGCGCCAGCAGCCAGGACACCTTAGCGGGGGCCTCCTACAATGAGCAGTTCTTC.